The 16 T cell receptor beta chains given below trace back to one sample, sequenced in a study of OX40 agonist ivuxolimab in advanced cancers. The data were produced by immunoSEQ multiplex PCR, yet TCRdb's version contains in-frame clones alone and is incomplete. The sample lists roughly 53,000 clones; approximately 88% were seen once. This material consisted of CD4+ or CD8+ T cells sorted from blood, taken in a trial of the OX40 agonist ivuxolimab. Receptor source: an adult with an advanced solid tumor such as melanoma, head and neck, liver or kidney cancer.

This clone was observed a handful of times. V gene TRBV4-2 combines with J gene TRBJ1-2; 7 bases line up with TRBD1. The germline CDR1 and CDR2 sequences are LGHNA and YNFKEQ. V was clipped by 6 bases and J by 1 base; unmatched bases: 8. This CDR3 contains 15 residues. The CDR3 loop reads CASRGTGQNNYGYTF. The CDR3 DNA is TGTGCCAGCAGGGGTACGGGACAGAATAACTATGGCTACACCTTC.

This chain joins TRBV28 and TRBJ2-5; TRBD2 aligns across 8 bases. V lost 8 bases and J lost 4; bases outside the gene matches: 15. The germline gives CDR1 MDHEN, CDR2 SYDVKM. The CDR3 is made up of 16 amino acids. The CDR3 bases are TGTGCCAGCCGCTCCTCGGGGCGGGGGGATAGAGAGACCCAGTACTTC. It encodes CASRSSGRGDRETQYF.

The chain joins TRBV7-2 to TRBJ2-3; D remains unclear. CDR3 length: 13 residues. Germline V gene lookup returns CDR1 SGHTA and CDR2 FQGNSA. The germline V and J ends were trimmed by 3 bases and 2 bases, with 6 bases remaining between them. The CDR3 is CASSFVPTDTQYF. For the CDR3, the DNA is TGTGCCAGCAGCTTTGTCCCCACAGATACGCAGTATTTT.

This rearrangement joins TRBV7-9 to TRBJ2-5; 11 bases map to TRBD2. This CDR3 has 18 amino acids. Germline CDR1 is SEHNR and CDR2 is FQNEAQ (reference sequence). J was trimmed by 3 bases and V by 5 bases; bases with no gene match: 14. As DNA, the CDR3 is TGTGCCAGCAGCCGACCACTAGCGGGGGAAACTTCCGAAGAGACCCAGTACTTC. Amino acids: CASSRPLAGETSEETQYF.

The chain joins TRBV5-8 to TRBJ2-7; 9 positions match TRBD1. Germline V gives CDR1 SGHTS, CDR2 YDEGEE. The ends lost 4 bases at V and 4 bases at J; junction bases unmatched: 6. The CDR3 covers 14 residues. The CDR3 loop reads CASSTYRGLYEQYV. Written as DNA, the CDR3 is TGTGCCAGCAGCACCTACAGGGGGCTGTACGAGCAGTACGTC.

The chain combines TRBV5-5 with TRBJ1-2; D may be TRBD1 (6 bases). This CDR3 has 15 residues. Germline-derived CDR1 and CDR2 are SGHKS and YYEKEE (reference sequence). Trimming took off 0 bases at V and 8 bases at J, with 17 bases between the two ends. This chain's CDR3 is CASSLELVGAEGYTF. The CDR3 DNA is TGTGCCAGCAGCTTGGAACTTGTGGGGGCCGAGGGCTACACCTTC. Using reference TRBV5-5 and TRBJ1-2 for the parts outside the CDR3, the full variable domain is DAGVTQSPTHLIKTRGQQVTLRCSPISGHKSVSWYQQVLGQGPQFIFQYYEKEERGRGNFPDRFSARQFPNYSSELNVNALLLGDSALYLCASSLELVGAEGYTFGSGTRLTVV.

The genes are TRBV11-2 and TRBJ2-1; no definite D call. Trimming removed 0 bases at V and 0 bases at J, with 6 bases between. CDR3 size: 15 residues. In germline, CDR1 is SGHAT, CDR2 FQNNGV. The CDR3 sequence: CASSLEASSYNEQFF. DNA for the CDR3: TGTGCCAGCAGCTTAGAAGCGAGCTCCTACAATGAGCAGTTCTTC.

This chain uses TRBV30 with TRBJ1-3; D call uncertain. V was trimmed by 0 bases and J by 5 bases, leaving 5 bases between them. This CDR3 region has 12 residues. CDR1 is GTSNPN and CDR2 is SVGIG in the germline V gene (reference sequence). In DNA form, the CDR3 reads TGTGCCTGGAGTGTACGTCGAAACACCATATATTTT. This sequence encodes CAWSVRRNTIYF.

V usage is TRBV2 and J usage is TRBJ1-5, with D unresolved. Germline V gene lookup returns CDR1 SNHLY and CDR2 FYNNEI. V was cut by 2 bases and J by 4 bases, with 12 bases left in between. The CDR3 consists of 15 residues. CDR3 amino acids: CASSEWGNANQPQHF. CDR3 DNA sequence: TGTGCCAGCAGTGAATGGGGAAATGCGAATCAGCCCCAGCATTTT.

V gene TRBV5-1 combines with J gene TRBJ1-1; a possible D gene is TRBD1 (5 bases). Germline V gene lookup returns CDR1 SGHRS and CDR2 YFSETQ. V lost 4 bases and J 2 bases, leaving 12 bases between the germline ends. The CDR3 runs to 14 residues. The CDR3 DNA follows: TGCGCCAGCAGCATGGGACCGCCCAACACTGAAGCTTTCTTT. Its protein is CASSMGPPNTEAFF.

The genes are TRBV15 and TRBJ1-6; 7 nucleotides align to TRBD1. Germline V gene lookup returns CDR1 LNHNV and CDR2 YYDKDF (reference sequence). V shed 0 bases and J 7 bases; nucleotides not matched to a gene: 6. The length of the CDR3 is 16 residues. The CDR3 loop is CATSRDVAGGNSPLHF. The DNA of the CDR3 is TGTGCCACCAGCAGAGATGTGGCAGGGGGGAATTCACCCCTCCACTTT.

The CDR3 here is CASTPGFLRAAFF. DNA for the CDR3: TGTGCCAGCACCCCTGGGTTTTTAAGGGCGGCTTTCTTT. The rearrangement joins TRBV5-8 to TRBJ1-1; no clear D. V dropped 6 bases and J dropped 11 bases, with 20 bases sitting between them. Per the germline V gene, CDR1 is SGHTS and CDR2 is YDEGEE. This CDR3 region has 13 residues.

This clone was counted a single time. In DNA, the CDR3 is TGCGCCAGCAGCGCGACCTCCACCTACGAGCAGTACTTC. This sequence encodes CASSATSTYEQYF. The chain uses TRBV5-1 and TRBJ2-7; no definite D call. The CDR3 length is 13 residues. Germline CDR1 SGHRS, CDR2 YFSETQ. Deletions cut 4 bases from V and 2 bases from J, with 10 bases between.

This clone has a single count. This chain joins TRBV28 and TRBJ1-4; D call uncertain. The CDR3 is 15 amino acids. V shed 5 bases and J shed 4 bases, with 14 bases lying between them. Germline V gene sequence: CDR1 MDHEN, CDR2 SYDVKM. The CDR3 DNA reads as TGTGCCAGCAGTCCTCTAGGCACGAATAATGAAAAACTGTTTTTT. It translates to CASSPLGTNNEKLFF.

The chain has TRBV5-8 and TRBJ1-1; no firm D call. The CDR3 totals 14 residues. With 4 bases removed from V and 5 bases from J, the gap between germline ends came to 15 bases. Germline assignment: CDR1 SGHTS and CDR2 YDEGEE. CDR3 amino acids: CASSSGILGTEAFF. The DNA for the CDR3 is TGTGCCAGCAGCAGCGGGATTTTGGGGACTGAAGCTTTCTTT.

The chain has TRBV30 and TRBJ1-6; no clear D gene. From germline, CDR1 is GTSNPN and CDR2 SVGIG (reference sequence). CDR3 length: 13 residues. V was trimmed by 5 bases and J by 1 base, leaving 6 bases between them. CDR3 sequence: CAWGRSYNSPLHF. CDR3 bases: TGTGCCTGGGGACGGTCCTATAATTCACCCCTCCACTTT. Variable domain in full (rest from reference TRBV30 and TRBJ1-6): SQTIHQWPATLVQPVGSPLSLECTVEGTSNPNLYWYRQAAGRGLQLLFYSVGIGQISSEVPQNLSASRPQDRQFILSSKKLLLSDSGFYLCAWGRSYNSPLHFGNGTRLTVT.